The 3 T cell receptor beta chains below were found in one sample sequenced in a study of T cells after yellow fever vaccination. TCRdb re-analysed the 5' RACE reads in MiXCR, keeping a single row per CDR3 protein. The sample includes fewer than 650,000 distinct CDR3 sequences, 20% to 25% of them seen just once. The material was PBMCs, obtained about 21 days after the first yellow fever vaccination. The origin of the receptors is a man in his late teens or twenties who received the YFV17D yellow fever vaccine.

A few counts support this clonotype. The CDR3 reads CSVVVASSYEQYF. CDR3 in DNA: TGCAGCGTTGTCGTCGCCTCCTCCTACGAGCAGTACTTC. The genes are TRBV29-1 and TRBJ2-7; D is undetermined. The germline V and J ends were trimmed by 4 bases and 0 bases, with 10 bases remaining between them. Germline lookup yields CDR1 SQVTM and CDR2 ANQGSEA. CDR3 length equals 13 residues.

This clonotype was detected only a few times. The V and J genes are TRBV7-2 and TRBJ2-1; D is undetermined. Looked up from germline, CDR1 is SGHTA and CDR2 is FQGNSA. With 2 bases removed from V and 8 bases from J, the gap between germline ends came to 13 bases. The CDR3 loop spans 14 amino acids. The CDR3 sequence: CASSLNSPWDEQFF. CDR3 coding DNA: TGTGCCAGCAGCTTAAACTCCCCTTGGGATGAGCAGTTCTTC.

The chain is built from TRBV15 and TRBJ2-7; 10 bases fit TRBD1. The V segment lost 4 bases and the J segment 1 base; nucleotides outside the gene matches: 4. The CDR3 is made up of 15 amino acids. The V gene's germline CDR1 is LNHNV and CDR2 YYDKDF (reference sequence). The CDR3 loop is CATSTRDRGSYEQYV. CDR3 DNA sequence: TGTGCCACCAGCACCCGGGACAGGGGTTCCTACGAGCAGTACGTC.